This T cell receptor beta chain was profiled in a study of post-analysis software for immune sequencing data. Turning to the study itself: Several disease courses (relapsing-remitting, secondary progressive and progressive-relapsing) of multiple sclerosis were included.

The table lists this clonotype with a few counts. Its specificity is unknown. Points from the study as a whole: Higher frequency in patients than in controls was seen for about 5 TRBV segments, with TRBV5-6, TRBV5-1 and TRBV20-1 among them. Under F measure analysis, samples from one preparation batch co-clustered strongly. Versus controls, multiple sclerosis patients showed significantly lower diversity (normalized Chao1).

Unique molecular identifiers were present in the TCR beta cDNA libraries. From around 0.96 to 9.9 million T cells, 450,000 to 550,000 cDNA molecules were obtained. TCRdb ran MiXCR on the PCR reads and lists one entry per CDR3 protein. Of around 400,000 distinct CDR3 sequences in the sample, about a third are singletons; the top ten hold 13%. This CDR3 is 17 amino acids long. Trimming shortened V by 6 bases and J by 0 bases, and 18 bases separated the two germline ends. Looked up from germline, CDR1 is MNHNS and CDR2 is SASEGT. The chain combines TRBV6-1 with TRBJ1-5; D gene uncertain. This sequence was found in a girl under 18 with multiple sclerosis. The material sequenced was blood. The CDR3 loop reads CASRNKGRTDSNQPQHF. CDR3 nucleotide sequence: TGTGCCAGCAGAAATAAAGGGAGGACTGATAGCAATCAGCCCCAGCATTTT.